Listed below are T cell receptor beta chains from one sample, sequenced in a study of cytomegalovirus exposure and HLA in healthy donors. Sequencing was performed with immunoSEQ multiplex PCR; in TCRdb, only in-frame clones are kept and a portion is missing. In the table there are about 140,000 clones, about 85% of which are singletons. Sequencing was performed on PBMCs. These receptors all stem from a female donor in good health and CMV-seronegative. Each CDR3 is given with its conserved first and last residue. Clone size is shown for a subset of rows, as once, few, many or a class of expanded clone.

j_call clone_size v_call cdr3_length cdr3_aa
TRBJ1-5 - TRBV29-1 13 CSVDPGGNQPQHF
TRBJ1-5 - TRBV19 15 CASSLGGRGNQPQHF
TRBJ1-2 - TRBV30 15 CAWSGLGQGTYGYTF
TRBJ1-2 - TRBV4-3 15 CASSPRGGAYYGYTF
TRBJ1-2 - TRBV30 13 CAWSVGAGWGYTF
TRBJ1-5 - TRBV30 13 CAWTGNGNQPQHF
TRBJ1-2 - TRBV19 16 CASSPRTEDSFYGYTF
TRBJ2-3 - TRBV7-8 15 CASIQDSSSTDTQYF
TRBJ1-6 - TRBV11-2 18 CASSLDPGRGIYNSPLHF
TRBJ1-5 - TRBV19 12 CASTMRNQPQHF
TRBJ1-2 few TRBV15 17 CATSRDYSKGVGYGYTF
TRBJ2-1 - TRBV27 14 CASQTSGRVHEQFF
TRBJ2-1 - TRBV5-1 14 CASRALTGYNEQFF
TRBJ1-2 - TRBV19 12 CASRRTDYGYTF